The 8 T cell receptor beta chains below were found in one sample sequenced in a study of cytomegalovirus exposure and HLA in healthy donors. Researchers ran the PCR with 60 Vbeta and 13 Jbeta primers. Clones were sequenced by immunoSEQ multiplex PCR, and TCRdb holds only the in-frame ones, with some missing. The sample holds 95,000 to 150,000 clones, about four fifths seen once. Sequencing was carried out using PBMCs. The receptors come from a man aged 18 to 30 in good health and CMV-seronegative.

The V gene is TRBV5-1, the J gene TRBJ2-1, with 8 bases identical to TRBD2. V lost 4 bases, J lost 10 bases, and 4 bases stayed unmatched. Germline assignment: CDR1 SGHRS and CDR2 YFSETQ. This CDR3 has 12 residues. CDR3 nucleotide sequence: TGCGCCAGCAGCCTCGGACTAGCCGAGCAGTTCTTC. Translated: CASSLGLAEQFF.

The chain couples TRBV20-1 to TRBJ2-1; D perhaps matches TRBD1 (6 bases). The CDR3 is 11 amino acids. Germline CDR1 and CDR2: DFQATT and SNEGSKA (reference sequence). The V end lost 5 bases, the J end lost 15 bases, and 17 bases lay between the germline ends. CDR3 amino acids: CSAASRDKAFF. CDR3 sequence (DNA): TGCAGTGCTGCAAGCCGGGACAAAGCGTTCTTC.

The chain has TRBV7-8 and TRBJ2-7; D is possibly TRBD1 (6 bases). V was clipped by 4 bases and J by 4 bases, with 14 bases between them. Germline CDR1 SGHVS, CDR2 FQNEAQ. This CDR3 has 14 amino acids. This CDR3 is CASSSPGAQYEQYF. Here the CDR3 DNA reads TGTGCCAGCAGCTCCCCAGGGGCGCAGTACGAGCAGTACTTC.

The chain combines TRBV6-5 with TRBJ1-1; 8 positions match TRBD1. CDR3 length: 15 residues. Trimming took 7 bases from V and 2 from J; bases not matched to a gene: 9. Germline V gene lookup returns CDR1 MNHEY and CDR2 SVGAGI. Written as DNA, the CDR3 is TGTGCCAGCACCCTCTCCCAGGGGGCTAACACTGAAGCTTTCTTT. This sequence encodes CASTLSQGANTEAFF.

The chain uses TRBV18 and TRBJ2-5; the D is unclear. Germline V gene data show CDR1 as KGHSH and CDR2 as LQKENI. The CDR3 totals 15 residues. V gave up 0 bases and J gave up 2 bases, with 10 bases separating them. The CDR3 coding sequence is TGTGCCAGCTCACCACCTACCGGGTTGCAAGAGACCCAGTACTTC. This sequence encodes CASSPPTGLQETQYF.

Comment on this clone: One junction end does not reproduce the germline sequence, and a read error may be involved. The CDR3 sequence is CASSSGAGGAQHF. The DNA of the CDR3 is TGTGCCAGCAGCTCGGGAGCAGGGGGCGCTCAGCACTTC. The chain recombines TRBV11-3 with TRBJ2-7; 8 bases are shared with TRBD1. The CDR3 consists of 13 residues. Per germline, CDR1 SGHNT and CDR2 YENEEA. Supplemented by reference TRBV11-3 and TRBJ2-7, the full variable domain reads EAGVVQSPRYKIIEKKQPVAFWCNPISGHNTLYWYLQNLGQGPELLIRYENEEAVDDSQLPKDRFSAERLKGVDSTLKIQPAELGDSAVYLCASSSGAGGAQHFGPGTRLTVT.

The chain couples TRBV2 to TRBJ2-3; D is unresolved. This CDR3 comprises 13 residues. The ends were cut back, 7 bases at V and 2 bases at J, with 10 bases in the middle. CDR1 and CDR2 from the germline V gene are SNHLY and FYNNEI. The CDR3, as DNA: TGTGCCAGCAACACTATTATCACAGATACGCAGTATTTT. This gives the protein CASNTIITDTQYF.

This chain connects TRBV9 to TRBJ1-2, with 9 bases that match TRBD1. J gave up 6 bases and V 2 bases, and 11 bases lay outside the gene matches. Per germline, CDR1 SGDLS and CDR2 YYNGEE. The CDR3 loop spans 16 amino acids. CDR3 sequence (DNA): TGTGCCAGCAGCGTTCAGGGAATGACAGGGGGGGATGGCTACACCTTC. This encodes CASSVQGMTGGDGYTF.